The 5 T cell receptor beta chains given below trace back to one sample, sequenced in a study of blood T cell repertoires in COVID-19. Only in-frame clones appear in the TCRdb table, and some are missing; sequencing was by immunoSEQ multiplex PCR. The sample holds over 200,000 clones, 70% to 85% seen once. Sequenced: PBMCs or T cells enriched from blood (not recorded which). The receptors stem from a man between 60 and 75 years old who had recovered from COVID-19.

The CDR3 reads CASSEQGFLTEAFF. CDR3 DNA: TGTGCCAGCAGTGAACAGGGCTTCCTCACTGAAGCTTTCTTT. The chain uses TRBV2 and TRBJ1-1; tentative D call: TRBD1 (5 bases). V lost 2 bases to trimming and J lost 4 bases, with 11 bases between them. CDR3 size: 14 residues. In germline, CDR1 is SNHLY, CDR2 FYNNEI.

The rearrangement joins TRBV18 to TRBJ1-1; D gene uncertain. The V gene's germline CDR1 is KGHSH and CDR2 LQKENI. V lost 2 bases, J lost 0 bases, and 13 bases lay in between. The CDR3 covers 16 residues. This CDR3 reads CASSPIAGMLNTEAFF. CDR3 DNA sequence: TGTGCCAGCTCACCAATTGCAGGAATGTTGAACACTGAAGCTTTCTTT.

V gene TRBV5-8 combines with J gene TRBJ2-1; 13 bases are a match to TRBD2. Germline V gene lookup returns CDR1 SGHTS and CDR2 YDEGEE. Unmatched junction bases numbered 7, after V lost 4 bases and J lost 0 bases. CDR3 length: 18 amino acids. CDR3 residues: CASSGTTSGGSSYNEQFF. Written as DNA, the CDR3 is TGTGCCAGCAGCGGGACGACTAGCGGGGGGAGCTCCTACAATGAGCAGTTCTTC. The entire variable domain, with the rest obtained from reference TRBV5-8 and TRBJ2-1, is as follows: EAGVTQSPTHLIKTRGQQATLRCSPISGHTSVYWYQQALGLGLQFLLWYDEGEERNRGNFPPRFSGRQFPNYSSELNVNALELEDSALYLCASSGTTSGGSSYNEQFFGPGTRLTVL.

This clone has just a few counts. V gene TRBV12-3 or TRBV12-4 combines with J gene TRBJ2-1; 7 bases match TRBD2. V gave up 5 bases and J gave up 7 bases; unmatched junction bases: 2. This CDR3 has 12 amino acids. The DNA for the CDR3 is TGTGCCAGCAGTCTCGGGGGGAATGAGCAGTTCTTC. Its translation is CASSLGGNEQFF.

In its sample, this clone was seen a few times. V is TRBV25-1 and J is TRBJ2-1, with 9 bases matching TRBD1. The CDR3 sequence is 13 residues long. Germline CDR1 MGHDK, CDR2 SYGVNS. Trimming at V came to 5 bases and at J to 8 bases, leaving 4 bases not matched to a gene. The CDR3: CASSRQGVDEQFF. DNA of the CDR3: TGTGCCAGCAGTCGACAGGGGGTCGATGAGCAGTTCTTC.